This T cell receptor (beta chain) derives from a study of blood T cell repertoires in COVID-19 (dated by TCRdb to 2020 to 2021). Background on the whole study: Collaborator samples came from the United States, Italy and Spain and covered acute and convalescent phases of COVID-19. The samples were drawn from two sources: the first 160 participants of the ongoing ImmuneRACE study, and 1,200 or so subjects contributed by 6 global collaborators. Subjects who had been exposed to COVID-19, were actively infected with it, or had recovered from it provided the deeply sampled blood TCRbeta repertoires that made up the dataset. The prospective study material was composed of cDNA or gDNA derived from T cells, B-cell-depleted T cells, or PBMCs. Where HLA class I and class II types were available, the types were taken from metadata supplied by the sample provider, not from assay-based typing. The repertoires were released in a freely available public database meant as a resource for research on the immune response to SARS-CoV-2. The sample metadata nearly always contained a de-identified subject ID, COVID-19 status, age in years and sex. General study outcomes and caveats: The quantity of clinical and demographic metadata differed by source and by participant and was supplied without curation.

The CDR3 contains 13 residues, cysteine and phenylalanine counted. The DNA shown is the 39-base CDR3, in frame from base 1. V and J are truncated by 4 bases and 3 bases respectively, leaving an intervening sequence of 7 bases. TCRbeta CDR3 regions were amplified from genomic DNA by means of the immunoSEQ Assay, a bias-controlled multiplex PCR. As for the original processing: The number of nucleated cells in each sample was estimated from the amplification of reference gene primers within the assay. Sequence reads were collapsed and filtered to measure the absolute abundance of every unique TCRbeta CDR3 rearrangement. For each sample, productive Simpson clonality was calculated by taking the square root of Simpson's diversity index across productive rearrangements. Sourced from immuneACCESS, this table was stored by TCRdb with only in-frame sequences that have V and J called. A share of the clones is absent; for the studies checked, an unresolved V gene accounts for under half, and the remainder has no known explanation. That table furnishes V, J and clone size, whereas the DNA furnished D and trimming. This sample holds 300,000 to 400,000 clones; around 90% were observed only once. The top ten clonotypes cover around 4.8% of the sample.

A remark on this clone: Which antigen it targets is not known. Base qualities are not recorded, but no much larger clone differs from it by a single base.

In the prospective study, participants were about 18 to 100 years old, resided in about two dozen geographic areas of the United States, and were enrolled through a virtual design. Cohort assignment in the prospective study relied on participant-reported clinical history from a screening survey and a study questionnaire. Recovered participants in ImmuneRACE Cohort 3 were defined by two consecutive negative NP/OP PCR tests, clearance by a healthcare professional, or resolution of symptoms. Each participant in the prospective study had whole blood, serum and a nasopharyngeal or oropharyngeal swab collected by mobile phlebotomists. Over an approximately two-month period, participants in the prospective study had the option of providing additional blood draws and questionnaires. Blood samples from the prospective study were shipped frozen or at room temperature prior to DNA extraction.

Sequenced sample: PBMCs or T cells enriched from blood (not recorded which). The sequence derives from a man aged 60 to 75 who had recovered from COVID-19. The chain employs TRBV12-3 or TRBV12-4 and TRBJ1-5, with no confidently assigned D gene. DNA sequence: TGTGCCAGCAGTTGGACTACCAATCAGCCCCAGCATTTT. It translates to CASSWTTNQPQHF.